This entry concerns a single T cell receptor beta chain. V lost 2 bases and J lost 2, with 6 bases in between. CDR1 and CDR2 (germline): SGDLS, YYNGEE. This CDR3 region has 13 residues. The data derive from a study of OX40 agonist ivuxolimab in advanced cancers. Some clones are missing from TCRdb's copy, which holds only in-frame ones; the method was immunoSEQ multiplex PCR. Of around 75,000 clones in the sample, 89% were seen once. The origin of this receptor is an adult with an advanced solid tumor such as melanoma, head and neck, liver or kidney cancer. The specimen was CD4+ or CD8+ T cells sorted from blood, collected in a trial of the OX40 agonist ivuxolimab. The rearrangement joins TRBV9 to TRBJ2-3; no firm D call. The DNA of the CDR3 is TGTGCCAGCAGCGTTTTTATCACAGATACGCAGTATTTT. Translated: CASSVFITDTQYF.